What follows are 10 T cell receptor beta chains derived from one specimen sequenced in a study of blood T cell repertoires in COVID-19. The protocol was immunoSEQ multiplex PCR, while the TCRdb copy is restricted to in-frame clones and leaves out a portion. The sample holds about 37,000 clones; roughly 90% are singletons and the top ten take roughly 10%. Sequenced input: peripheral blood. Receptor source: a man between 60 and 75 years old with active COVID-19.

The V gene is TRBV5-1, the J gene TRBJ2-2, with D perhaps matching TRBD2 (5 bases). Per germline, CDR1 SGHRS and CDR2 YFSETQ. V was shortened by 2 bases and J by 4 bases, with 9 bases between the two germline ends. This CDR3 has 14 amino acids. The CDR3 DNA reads TGCGCCAGCAGCTTTGAGGGCGTCACCGGGGAGCTGTTTTTT. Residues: CASSFEGVTGELFF.

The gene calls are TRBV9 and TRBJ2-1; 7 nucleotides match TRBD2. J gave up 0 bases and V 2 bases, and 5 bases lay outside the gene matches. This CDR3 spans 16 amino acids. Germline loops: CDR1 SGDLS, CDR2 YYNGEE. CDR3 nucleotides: TGTGCCAGCAGCGTCGGCGGGAGTGCCTCCTACAATGAGCAGTTCTTC. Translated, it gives CASSVGGSASYNEQFF.

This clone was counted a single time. Here the CDR3 reads CASSSGATDTQYF. The CDR3 DNA sequence: TGTGCCAGCAGCTCTGGGGCCACAGATACGCAGTATTTT. V usage is TRBV11-3 and J usage is TRBJ2-3, with D possibly being TRBD1 (5 bases). Per the germline V gene, CDR1 is SGHNT and CDR2 is YENEEA. The CDR3 loop spans 13 amino acids. Trimming took 4 bases from V and 2 from J, leaving 7 bases between them.

CDR3 sequence (DNA): TGTGCCAGCAGCGGATGGACAGTCGAGGTGTACGAGCAGTACTTC. This translates into CASSGWTVEVYEQYF. The rearrangement joins TRBV9 to TRBJ2-7; weak D call: TRBD1 (6 bases). V gave up 3 bases and J gave up 4 bases, with 17 bases separating them. CDR1 is SGDLS and CDR2 is YYNGEE in the germline V gene. The CDR3 runs 15 residues.

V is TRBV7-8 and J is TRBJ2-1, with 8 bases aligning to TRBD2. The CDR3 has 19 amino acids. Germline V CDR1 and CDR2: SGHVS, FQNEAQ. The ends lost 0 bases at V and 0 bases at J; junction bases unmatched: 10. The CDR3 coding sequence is TGTGCCAGCAGCTTAGCTCTTCGGGGGGGGACTAGCTCCTACAATGAGCAGTTCTTC. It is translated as CASSLALRGGTSSYNEQFF. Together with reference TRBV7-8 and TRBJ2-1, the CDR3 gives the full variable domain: GAGVSQSPRYKVAKRGQDVALRCDPISGHVSLFWYQQALGQGPEFLTYFQNEAQLDKSGLPSDRFFAERPEGSVSTLKIQRTQQEDSAVYLCASSLALRGGTSSYNEQFFGPGTRLTVL.

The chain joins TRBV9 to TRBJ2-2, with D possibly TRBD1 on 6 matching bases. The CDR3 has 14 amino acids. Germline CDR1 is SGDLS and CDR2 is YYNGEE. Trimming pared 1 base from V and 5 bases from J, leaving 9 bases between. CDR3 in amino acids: CASSVQGQTGELFF. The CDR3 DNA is TGTGCCAGCAGCGTACAGGGGCAGACCGGGGAGCTGTTTTTT.

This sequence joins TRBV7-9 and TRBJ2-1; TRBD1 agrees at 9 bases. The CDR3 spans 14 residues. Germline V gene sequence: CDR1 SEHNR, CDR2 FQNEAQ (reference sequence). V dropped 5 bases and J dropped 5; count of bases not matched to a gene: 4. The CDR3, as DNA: TGTGCCAGCAGCCAGGGACAGGGCCACAATGAGCAGTTCTTC. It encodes CASSQGQGHNEQFF.

The CDR3 is CAIGMDRQQETQYF. DNA for the CDR3: TGTGCCATCGGGATGGACAGGCAGCAAGAGACCCAGTACTTC. The rearrangement joins TRBV10-3 to TRBJ2-5, with 7 bases that match TRBD1. V was clipped by 8 bases and J by 2 bases; unmatched bases: 8. The CDR3 sequence is 14 residues long. CDR1 and CDR2 (germline): ENHRY, SYGVKD.

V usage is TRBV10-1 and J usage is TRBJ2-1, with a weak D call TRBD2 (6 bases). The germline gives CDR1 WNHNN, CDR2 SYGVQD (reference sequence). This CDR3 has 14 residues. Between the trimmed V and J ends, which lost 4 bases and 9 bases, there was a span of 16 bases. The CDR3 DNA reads TGCGCCAGCAGTGGGGGAGGTAGCTTCACTGAGCAGTTCTTC. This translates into CASSGGGSFTEQFF.

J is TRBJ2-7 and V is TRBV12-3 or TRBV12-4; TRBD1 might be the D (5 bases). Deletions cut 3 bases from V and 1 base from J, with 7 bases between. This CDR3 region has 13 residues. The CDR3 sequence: CASSLGRSYEQYF. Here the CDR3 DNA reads TGTGCCAGCAGTTTGGGGCGGTCCTACGAGCAGTACTTC.